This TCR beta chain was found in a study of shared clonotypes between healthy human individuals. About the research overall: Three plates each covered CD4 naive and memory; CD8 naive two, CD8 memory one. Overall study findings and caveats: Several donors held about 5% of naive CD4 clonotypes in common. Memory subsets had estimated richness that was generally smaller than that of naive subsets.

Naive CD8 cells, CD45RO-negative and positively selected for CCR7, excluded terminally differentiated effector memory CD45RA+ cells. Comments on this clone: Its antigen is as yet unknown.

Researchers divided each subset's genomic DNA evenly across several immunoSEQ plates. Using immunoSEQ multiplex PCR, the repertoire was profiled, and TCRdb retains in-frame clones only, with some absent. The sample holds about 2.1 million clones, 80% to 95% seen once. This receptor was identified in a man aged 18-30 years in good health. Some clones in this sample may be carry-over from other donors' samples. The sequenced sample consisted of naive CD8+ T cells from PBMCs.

The CDR3: CSVPTPGGGYTF. The CDR3 DNA reads TGCAGCGTTCCAACCCCAGGGGGTGGCTACACCTTC. The chain joins TRBV29-1 to TRBJ1-2; 7 bases are a match to TRBD1. Germline CDR1 SQVTM, CDR2 ANQGSEA. V gave up 5 bases and J gave up 7 bases; unmatched junction bases: 7. CDR3 size: 12 residues.